This passage covers 18 T cell receptor beta chains from one sample sequenced in a study of regulatory T cells in long-lasting Graves disease (TCRdb year 2021). Library preparation used multiplex PCR. The sequencing machine was an Illumina HiSeq 4000. To build TCR beta libraries, CDR3 regions were amplified by Arm-PCR using iRepertoire HTBI primers. TCRdb's own reprocessing of the public reads used fastp at Q25 and MiXCR and kept productive beta chains. Records with the same CDR3 protein are collapsed into one entry carrying the most frequent genes and DNA. The sample table records about 430,000 distinct CDR3 sequences; 15% of these occur just once. The biggest ten clones account for around 7.6% of the sample. The time point label of this sample denotes: newly diagnosed GD, antithyroid drugs for less than 3 months. For both TCR sequencing and RNA sequencing, RNA was extracted from PBMCs using TRIzol.

The sample was also reused in another study, on T cells in Graves' hyperthyroidism and ophthalmopathy.

Sequencing was performed on peripheral blood mononuclear cells (PBMCs), taken at new diagnosis, from a patient treated with antithyroid drugs. The source of these receptors is a woman aged 40 to 55 with Graves disease. Donor details come from another sample of the same person, matched by shared clones.

This clonotype was seen many times. V is TRBV27 and J is TRBJ1-1, with D possibly being TRBD1 (5 bases). This CDR3 region has 14 residues. The V end lost 3 bases, the J end lost 4 bases, and 12 bases lay between the germline ends. Germline V gene sequence: CDR1 MNHEY, CDR2 SMNVEV (reference sequence). In DNA form, the CDR3 reads TGTGCCAGCAGTTTGGGGGGGGGTGCCACTGAAGCTTTCTTT. Translation gives CASSLGGGATEAFF.

The genes are TRBV28 and TRBJ2-2, with D possibly TRBD2 on 6 matching bases. This CDR3 region has 14 residues. The V end was cut by 9 bases, the J end by 4 bases, with 15 bases between. Germline loops: CDR1 MDHEN, CDR2 SYDVKM. Written as DNA, the CDR3 is TGTGCCAGTCTGACTAGGGGTTTCACCGGGGAGCTGTTTTTT. It is translated as CASLTRGFTGELFF.

This sequence joins TRBV15 and TRBJ2-5; 7 bases are a match to TRBD1. CDR3 size: 15 residues. Germline V CDR1 and CDR2: LNHNV, YYDKDF (reference sequence). The junction had 4 bases not matched to a gene; V was cut back by 0 bases and J by 3 bases. In DNA form, the CDR3 reads TGTGCCACCAGCAGAGATCCCGGGACAGAAGAGACCCAGTACTTC. Its translation: CATSRDPGTEETQYF.

This clonotype showed up many times. The chain recombines TRBV30 with TRBJ1-1; TRBD1 matches 8 bases. The CDR3 runs to 20 residues. CDR1 and CDR2 from the germline V gene are GTSNPN and SVGIG (reference sequence). V lost 5 bases and J lost 1; bases outside the gene matches: 24. The CDR3 loop is CAWGEGTTGDYEGWNTEAFF. The CDR3 DNA reads as TGTGCCTGGGGGGAGGGGACGACAGGGGATTACGAAGGATGGAACACTGAAGCTTTCTTT.

This chain uses TRBV30 with TRBJ2-5; the D gene is possibly TRBD2 (5 bases). V gave up 2 bases and J gave up 5 bases, with 15 bases separating them. CDR1 and CDR2 from the germline V gene are GTSNPN and SVGIG (reference sequence). The CDR3 spans 14 residues. CDR3 sequence (DNA): TGTGCCTGGAGTTCCGGGAACCCTAAGGAGACCCAGTACTTC. Amino acid sequence: CAWSSGNPKETQYF. Together with reference TRBV30 and TRBJ2-5, the CDR3 gives the full variable domain: SQTIHQWPATLVQPVGSPLSLECTVEGTSNPNLYWYRQAAGRGLQLLFYSVGIGQISSEVPQNLSASRPQDRQFILSSKKLLLSDSGFYLCAWSSGNPKETQYFGPGTRLLVL.

In the case of this clonotype: A much bigger clone sits one base away, suggesting this may be a read error. The V call is TRBV6-2 or TRBV6-3, the J call TRBJ1-1; 9 bases fit TRBD1. The CDR3 contains 15 residues. Germline CDR1 is MNHEY and CDR2 is SVGEGT. CDR3 loop: CASSLGQGASAEASF. DNA for the CDR3: TGTGCCAGCAGCCTGGGACAGGGCGCGAGCGCTGAAGCTTCCTTT.

This clonotype has a count of ten or more. This chain connects TRBV11-3 to TRBJ1-2; the match to TRBD1 covers 7 bases. This CDR3 is built from 15 residues. The junction had 7 bases not matched to a gene; V was cut back by 5 bases and J by 1 base. CDR1 is SGHNT and CDR2 is YENEEA in the germline V gene. DNA of the CDR3: TGTGCCAGCAGCCCCCGGGACAGAGATAACTATGGCTACACCTTC. This encodes CASSPRDRDNYGYTF.

The chain couples TRBV5-1 to TRBJ2-4; 9 nucleotides line up with TRBD2. After removal of 0 bases from V and 6 bases from J, the junction contained 7 bases not matched to a gene. CDR3 size: 16 residues. Germline CDR1 is SGHRS and CDR2 is YFSETQ. The CDR3 sequence: CASSLAAGGPGNIQYF. Written as DNA, the CDR3 is TGCGCCAGCAGCTTGGCGGCGGGAGGGCCAGGAAACATTCAGTACTTC.

This clonotype was seen repeatedly, ten times or more. The chain has TRBV25-1 and TRBJ2-1, with a possible D match to TRBD2 (6 bases). The V end lost 1 base, the J end lost 8 bases, and 12 bases lay between the germline ends. The CDR3 contains 14 residues. Germline CDR1 is MGHDK and CDR2 is SYGVNS. The CDR3 sequence: CASSEWGPGDEQFF. The CDR3 DNA follows: TGTGCCAGCAGTGAATGGGGACCGGGGGATGAGCAGTTCTTC.

This clonotype was seen a few times. The chain links TRBV25-1 to TRBJ1-4; D not certain. Germline lookup yields CDR1 MGHDK and CDR2 SYGVNS. This CDR3 has 15 residues. V dropped 8 bases and J dropped 3 bases, with 16 bases sitting between them. The CDR3 DNA reads TGTGCCAGCGGAAAATTGGGTTCGTCTAATGAAAAACTGTTTTTT. Its protein is CASGKLGSSNEKLFF. The whole variable domain, remainder taken from reference TRBV25-1 and TRBJ1-4, is EADIYQTPRYLVIGTGKKITLECSQTMGHDKMYWYQQDPGMELHLIHYSYGVNSTEKGDLSSESTVSRIRTEHFPLTLESARPSHTSQYLCASGKLGSSNEKLFFGSGTQLSVL.

This clonotype was picked up many times. The chain recombines TRBV2 with TRBJ2-1; D tentatively fits TRBD1 or TRBD2 (5 bases each). The CDR3 has 13 residues. Germline CDR1 is SNHLY and CDR2 is FYNNEI. Trimming left V 8 bases short and J 3 bases short, with 11 bases between. The CDR3 region is CASRDGDYNEQFF. The CDR3 bases are TGTGCCAGCCGGGACGGCGACTACAATGAGCAGTTCTTC.

The chain joins TRBV11-3 to TRBJ2-4; 8 bases match TRBD1. CDR1 is SGHNT and CDR2 is YENEEA in the germline V gene. V lost 1 base and J lost 2; bases outside the gene matches: 10. This CDR3 comprises 18 residues. Written as DNA, the CDR3 is TGTGCCAGCAGCTTAGGGACAGGGCCCCTGGATTCCAAAAACATTCAGTACTTC. This encodes CASSLGTGPLDSKNIQYF.

This clonotype was counted at least ten times. The CDR3, as DNA: TGTGCCAGCAGCTACTCCGGGGTAGCGGGAGTCGAGCAGTACTTC. Residues: CASSYSGVAGVEQYF. V usage is TRBV11-2 and J usage is TRBJ2-7; 9 positions agree with TRBD2. CDR1 is SGHAT and CDR2 is FQNNGV in the germline V gene. The CDR3 sequence is 15 residues long. V trimming: 4 bases; J trimming: 6 bases; junction bases outside the gene matches: 10.

This clonotype came up a few times. The chain is built from TRBV25-1 and TRBJ2-1; D gene uncertain. CDR3 size: 14 residues. Trimming shortened V by 1 base and J by 10 bases, and 14 bases separated the two germline ends. The germline CDR1 and CDR2 sequences are MGHDK and SYGVNS. In DNA form, the CDR3 reads TGTGCCAGCAGTGAATTTCTTGGCAGACCCGAGCAGTTCTTC. This codes for CASSEFLGRPEQFF.

V and J are TRBV3-1 and TRBJ2-3, with D possibly being TRBD2 (6 bases). Germline V CDR1 and CDR2: LGHDT, YNNKEL (reference sequence). The CDR3 extends over 17 amino acids. V was shortened by 2 bases and J by 1 base, with 16 bases between the two germline ends. The DNA for the CDR3 is TGTGCCAGCAGCCAAATCGATGGGAAGCGGGGCACAGATACGCAGTATTTT. It specifies CASSQIDGKRGTDTQYF.

This clonotype was recorded at least ten times. The chain links TRBV28 to TRBJ1-4, with no clear D. The CDR3 sequence is 14 residues long. CDR1 is MDHEN and CDR2 is SYDVKM in the germline V gene. The germline V and J ends were trimmed by 2 bases and 8 bases, with 12 bases remaining between them. The CDR3 bases are TGTGCCAGCAGTTTAGGCCGGAAGGGCGAAAAACTGTTTTTT. Protein sequence: CASSLGRKGEKLFF.

This clonotype was detected ten times or more. The V gene is TRBV6-5, the J gene TRBJ1-4; D not resolved. V was clipped by 2 bases and J by 8 bases, with 12 bases between them. Germline V lookup: CDR1 MNHEY, CDR2 SVGAGI. The CDR3 contains 14 residues. CDR3 region: CASSYDGREEKLFF. In nucleotides, the CDR3 is TGTGCCAGCAGTTACGACGGACGGGAGGAAAAACTGTTTTTT.

The chain employs TRBV10-2 and TRBJ1-5; unclear D gene. This CDR3 comprises 14 residues. V shed 4 bases and J shed 0 bases, with 7 bases lying between them. Germline CDR1 and CDR2: WSHSY and SAAADI. This CDR3 is CASSVTPSNQPQHF. CDR3 nucleotides: TGCGCCAGCAGTGTGACACCTAGCAATCAGCCCCAGCATTTT.